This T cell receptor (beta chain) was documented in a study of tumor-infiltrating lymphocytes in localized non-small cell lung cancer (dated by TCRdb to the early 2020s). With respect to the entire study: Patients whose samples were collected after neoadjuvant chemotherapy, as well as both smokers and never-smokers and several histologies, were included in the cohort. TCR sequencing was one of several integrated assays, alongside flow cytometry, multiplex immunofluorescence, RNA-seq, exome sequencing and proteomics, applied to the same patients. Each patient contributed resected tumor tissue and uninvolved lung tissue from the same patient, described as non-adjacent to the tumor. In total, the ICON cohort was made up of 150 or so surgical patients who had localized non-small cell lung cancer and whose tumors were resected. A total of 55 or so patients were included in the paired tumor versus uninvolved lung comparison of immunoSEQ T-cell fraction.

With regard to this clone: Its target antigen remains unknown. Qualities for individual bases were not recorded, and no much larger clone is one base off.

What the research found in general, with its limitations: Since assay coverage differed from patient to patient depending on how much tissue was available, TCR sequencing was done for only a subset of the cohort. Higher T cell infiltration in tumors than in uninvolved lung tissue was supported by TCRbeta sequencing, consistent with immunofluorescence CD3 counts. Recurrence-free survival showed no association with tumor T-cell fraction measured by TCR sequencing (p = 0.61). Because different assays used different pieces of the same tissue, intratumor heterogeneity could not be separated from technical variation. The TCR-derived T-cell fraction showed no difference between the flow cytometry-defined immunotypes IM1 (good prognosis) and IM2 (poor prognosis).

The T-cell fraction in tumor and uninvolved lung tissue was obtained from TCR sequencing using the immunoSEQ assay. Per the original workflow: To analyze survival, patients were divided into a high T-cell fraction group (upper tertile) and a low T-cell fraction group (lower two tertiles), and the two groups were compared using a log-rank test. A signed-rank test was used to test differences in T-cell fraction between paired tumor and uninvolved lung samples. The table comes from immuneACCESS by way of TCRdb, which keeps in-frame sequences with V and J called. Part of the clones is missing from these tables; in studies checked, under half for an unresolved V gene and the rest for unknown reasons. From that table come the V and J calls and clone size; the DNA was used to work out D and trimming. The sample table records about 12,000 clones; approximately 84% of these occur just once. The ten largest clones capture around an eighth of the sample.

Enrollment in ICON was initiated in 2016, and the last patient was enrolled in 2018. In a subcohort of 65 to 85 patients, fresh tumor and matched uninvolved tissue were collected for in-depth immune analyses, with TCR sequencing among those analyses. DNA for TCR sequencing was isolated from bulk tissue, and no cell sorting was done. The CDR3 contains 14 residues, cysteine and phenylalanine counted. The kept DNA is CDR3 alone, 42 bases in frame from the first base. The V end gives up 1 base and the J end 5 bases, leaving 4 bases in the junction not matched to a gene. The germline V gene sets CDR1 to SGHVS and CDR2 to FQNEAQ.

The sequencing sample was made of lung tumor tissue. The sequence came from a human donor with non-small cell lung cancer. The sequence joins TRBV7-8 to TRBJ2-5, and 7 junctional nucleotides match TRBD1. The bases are TGTGCCAGCAGCTTAGATAGGGGGCTGGAGACCCAGTACTTC. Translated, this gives CASSLDRGLETQYF.